One and the same sample provided the 27 T cell receptor beta chains below, sequenced in a study of identical twins. TCRdb re-called the 5' RACE reads through MiXCR, storing one row per CDR3 protein. Counted here are some 200,000 distinct CDR3 sequences, under 10% occurring once; the ten biggest clones make up approximately 2%. The sample also formed part of further work on yellow fever vaccine responses in identical twins.

The specimen sequenced was memory (CD45RO+) T cells sorted from blood. Receptor source: a woman aged 18-30 years in good health.

This clonotype was counted ten times or more. CDR3 in amino acids: CASSPGLAGVGKNIQYF. The CDR3 coding sequence is TGCGCCAGCAGTCCGGGACTAGCGGGAGTGGGCAAAAACATTCAGTACTTC. The gene calls are TRBV4-3 and TRBJ2-4; 14 positions agree with TRBD2. The ends lost 6 bases at V and 3 bases at J; junction bases unmatched: 7. The CDR3 loop spans 17 amino acids. In germline, CDR1 is LGHNA, CDR2 YSLEER.

The genes are TRBV18 and TRBJ2-7; maybe TRBD1 (5 bases). The CDR3 consists of 14 residues. Germline V CDR1 and CDR2: KGHSH, LQKENI. Trimming shortened V by 3 bases and J by 3 bases, and 12 bases separated the two germline ends. The chain's CDR3 is CASSPPTALYEQYF. CDR3 DNA: TGTGCCAGCTCACCCCCGACAGCCCTCTACGAGCAGTACTTC. The complete variable domain, with remaining parts taken from reference TRBV18 and TRBJ2-7, reads NAGVMQNPRHLVRRRGQEARLRCSPMKGHSHVYWYRQLPEEGLKFMVYLQKENIIDESGMPKERFSAEFPKEGPSILRIQQVVRGDSAAYFCASSPPTALYEQYFGPGTRLTVT.

This chain links TRBV7-9 with TRBJ2-7; D may match TRBD1 or TRBD2 (5 bases each). Looked up from germline, CDR1 is SEHNR and CDR2 is FQNEAQ (reference sequence). The CDR3 spans 14 residues. Trimming took 5 bases from V and 3 from J, leaving 14 bases between them. The CDR3 bases are TGTGCCAGCAGCCCGCCGGGACGGAGCTACGAGCAGTACTTC. As protein: CASSPPGRSYEQYF.

This clonotype was detected ten times or more. This rearrangement joins TRBV20-1 to TRBJ2-5, with D possibly TRBD1 on 5 matching bases. Germline V CDR1 and CDR2: DFQATT, SNEGSKA (reference sequence). This CDR3 has 12 residues. The CDR3 protein is CSATVKQETQYF. CDR3 nucleotides: TGCAGCGCGACAGTTAAGCAAGAGACCCAGTACTTC.

This clonotype occurred many times. V and J are TRBV24-1 and TRBJ2-1; the D is unclear. The CDR3 spans 15 residues. With 4 bases removed from V and 2 bases from J, the gap between germline ends came to 11 bases. CDR1 KGHDR and CDR2 SFDVKD come from the germline V gene. The CDR3 is CATSDPLTPYNEQFF. Written as DNA, the CDR3 is TGTGCCACCAGTGACCCCCTGACCCCCTACAATGAGCAGTTCTTC.

The table lists this clonotype with a few counts. This chain joins TRBV28 and TRBJ2-7; D is ambiguous. The germline V gene has CDR1 MDHEN and CDR2 SYDVKM. V was pared by 2 bases and J by 1 base, with 9 bases between. The CDR3 consists of 14 residues. CDR3 nucleotides: TGTGCCAGCAGTTTAAAACAGCCTTCCTACGAGCAGTACTTC. Translation gives CASSLKQPSYEQYF.

A few counts support this clonotype. The J gene is TRBJ2-5, the V gene TRBV7-3; 7 nucleotides line up with TRBD2. There are 13 residues in the CDR3. Germline-derived CDR1 and CDR2 are SGHTA and FQGTGA. V gave up 4 bases and J gave up 5 bases; unmatched junction bases: 4. CDR3 coding DNA: TGTGCCAGCAGCTGGACTAGGGACGAGACCCAGTACTTC. It codes for CASSWTRDETQYF.

V gene TRBV12-3 or TRBV12-4 combines with J gene TRBJ1-3; D gene ambiguous. V gave up 1 base and J gave up 0 bases, with 10 bases separating them. The CDR3 extends over 16 amino acids. CDR3 sequence: CASSLDALTSGNTIYF. In DNA, the CDR3 is TGTGCCAGCAGTTTAGACGCCCTTACCTCTGGAAACACCATATATTTT.

This chain connects TRBV19 to TRBJ1-1; tentative D call: TRBD1 (6 bases). The germline V gene has CDR1 LNHDA and CDR2 SQIVND (reference sequence). The germline V and J ends were trimmed by 3 bases and 1 base, with 12 bases remaining between them. This CDR3 is built from 15 residues. The CDR3 nucleotides read TGTGCCAGTAGTATCCGCCCGACAGGGAACACTGAAGCTTTCTTT. It yields the protein CASSIRPTGNTEAFF. The full variable domain, completed using reference TRBV19 and TRBJ1-1, is DGGITQSPKYLFRKEGQNVTLSCEQNLNHDAMYWYRQDPGQGLRLIYYSQIVNDFQKGDIAEGYSVSREKKESFPLTVTSAQKNPTAFYLCASSIRPTGNTEAFFGQGTRLTVV.

The V call is TRBV19, the J call TRBJ2-3; 7 bases are a match to TRBD2. The CDR3 runs 15 residues. The germline gives CDR1 LNHDA, CDR2 SQIVND (reference sequence). V lost 3 bases and J lost 4; bases outside the gene matches: 7. CDR3 sequence (DNA): TGTGCCAGTAGTATTCAAGCGGGGACCTCAGATACGCAGTATTTT. This translates into CASSIQAGTSDTQYF.

This clonotype was found many times. This chain joins TRBV10-3 and TRBJ2-2; D remains ambiguous. Trimming stripped 7 bases from V and 3 bases from J, with 12 bases between. Germline V gene sequence: CDR1 ENHRY, CDR2 SYGVKD. The CDR3 is 14 amino acids. The DNA of the CDR3 is TGTGCCATCACGAGAAGGTCGGACACCGGGGAGCTGTTTTTT. This sequence encodes CAITRRSDTGELFF.

This clonotype was detected a few times. The V call is TRBV20-1, the J call TRBJ2-1; TRBD2 aligns across 7 bases. V lost 4 bases to trimming and J lost 8 bases; unmatched junction nucleotides: 14. The CDR3 is 15 residues long. Germline V lookup: CDR1 DFQATT, CDR2 SNEGSKA (reference sequence). In DNA form, the CDR3 reads TGCAGTGCTATTGTTTTTCCGGGGAGGGCCGATGAGCAGTTCTTC. Amino acids: CSAIVFPGRADEQFF.

This clonotype was detected ten times or more. The rearrangement uses TRBV24-1 and TRBJ2-5; no reliable D call. This CDR3 has 16 residues. V was clipped by 5 bases and J by 3 bases, with 18 bases between them. Germline V gene sequence: CDR1 KGHDR, CDR2 SFDVKD. The CDR3 region is CATSGTTGGTKETQYF. The CDR3 bases are TGTGCCACCAGTGGGACGACTGGCGGAACCAAAGAGACCCAGTACTTC.

Many counts were recorded for this clonotype. The chain joins TRBV20-1 to TRBJ1-1; the D is unclear. Trimming stripped 0 bases from V and 7 bases from J, with 18 bases between. Per the germline V gene, CDR1 is DFQATT and CDR2 is SNEGSKA (reference sequence). The CDR3 is made up of 15 amino acids. Here the CDR3 reads CSAREEGWMAVEAFF. CDR3 nucleotide sequence: TGCAGTGCTAGAGAGGAGGGCTGGATGGCGGTTGAAGCTTTCTTT.

The rearrangement links TRBV5-1 to TRBJ1-1; D gene ambiguous. V lost 2 bases to trimming and J lost 2 bases, with 13 bases between them. The CDR3 totals 15 residues. Germline CDR1 SGHRS, CDR2 YFSETQ. CDR3 amino acids: CASSFSQSSNTEAFF. Written as DNA, the CDR3 is TGCGCCAGCAGCTTTTCTCAGTCAAGTAACACTGAAGCTTTCTTT.

The chain couples TRBV11-2 to TRBJ2-2, with D possibly being TRBD1 (6 bases). The CDR3 is 16 residues long. V lost 5 bases and J lost 4, with 17 bases in between. The V gene's germline CDR1 is SGHAT and CDR2 FQNNGV. CDR3 nucleotides: TGTGCCAGCAGCCTAGGACAGTACAGCCCCACCGGGGAGCTGTTTTTT. Residues: CASSLGQYSPTGELFF. The variable domain in full, with the rest retrieved from reference TRBV11-2 and TRBJ2-2, is EAGVAQSPRYKIIEKRQSVAFWCNPISGHATLYWYQQILGQGPKLLIQFQNNGVVDDSQLPKDRFSAERLKGVDSTLKIQPAKLEDSAVYLCASSLGQYSPTGELFFGEGSRLTVL.

This clonotype was picked up a small number of times. The DNA of the CDR3 is TGTGCCAGCAGCTTGGGGGATGCCGGGATCCAAGAGACCCAGTACTTC. Translation: CASSLGDAGIQETQYF. The chain couples TRBV13 to TRBJ2-5, with D perhaps being TRBD1 or TRBD2 (5 bases each). Trimming shortened V by 3 bases and J by 1 base, and 15 bases separated the two germline ends. This CDR3 has 16 residues. The germline V gene encodes CDR1 PRHDT and CDR2 FYEKMQ (reference sequence).

This clonotype was found many times. This chain links TRBV2 with TRBJ2-1; D not resolved. CDR1 and CDR2 from the germline V gene are SNHLY and FYNNEI. V was cut by 6 bases and J by 5 bases, with 14 bases left in between. This CDR3 is 14 amino acids long. CDR3 coding DNA: TGTGCCAGCAGGCCAACCGGGTCCCACAATGAGCAGTTCTTC. Its translation: CASRPTGSHNEQFF.

This clonotype was seen more than once but under ten times. The chain couples TRBV10-3 to TRBJ2-6; D ambiguous. Germline assignment: CDR1 ENHRY and CDR2 SYGVKD. This CDR3 region has 15 residues. Trimming stripped 8 bases from V and 1 base from J, with 12 bases between. In nucleotides, the CDR3 is TGTGCCATCCGTCTCTTCGGGTCTGGGGCCAACGTCCTGACTTTC. This sequence encodes CAIRLFGSGANVLTF.

The chain links TRBV6-1 to TRBJ2-2; 13 nucleotides agree with TRBD2. Losses at the gene ends were 6 bases for V and 6 bases for J; bases not matched to a gene: 7. Per the germline V gene, CDR1 is MNHNS and CDR2 is SASEGT. This CDR3 is 16 amino acids long. Here the CDR3 DNA reads TGTGCCAGCAGACAAACTAGCGGGGGGGTTGCCGGGGAGCTGTTTTTT. It is translated as CASRQTSGGVAGELFF.

This clonotype was counted many times. The gene calls are TRBV7-6 and TRBJ2-3; D is unresolved. V lost 1 base and J lost 6, with 8 bases in between. The CDR3 spans 13 residues. Germline lookup yields CDR1 SGHVS and CDR2 FNYEAQ. CDR3 sequence (DNA): TGTGCCAGCAGCTTAGTCTTGTCGGATACGCAGTATTTT. It yields the protein CASSLVLSDTQYF.

This sequence joins TRBV6-1 and TRBJ2-2; TRBD1 or TRBD2 may be the D gene (5 bases each). V lost 6 bases to trimming and J lost 1 base, with 15 bases between them. Per the germline V gene, CDR1 is MNHNS and CDR2 is SASEGT. The CDR3 consists of 16 residues. For the CDR3, the DNA is TGTGCCAGCAGAAACTTGGGACGGTTGAACACCGGGGAGCTGTTTTTT. Translation: CASRNLGRLNTGELFF.

The chain combines TRBV6-5 with TRBJ2-5, with D hard to call. V gave up 1 base and J gave up 0 bases, with 6 bases separating them. CDR3 length: 14 amino acids. Germline-derived CDR1 and CDR2 are MNHEY and SVGAGI. Here the CDR3 reads CASSYWGNQETQYF. The CDR3 region has the DNA TGTGCCAGCAGTTACTGGGGAAACCAAGAGACCCAGTACTTC.

This clonotype was detected a few times. The chain couples TRBV11-2 to TRBJ2-3, with D possibly matching TRBD2 (5 bases). This CDR3 comprises 13 residues. Trimming stripped 0 bases from V and 7 bases from J, with 8 bases between. Germline V gene data show CDR1 as SGHAT and CDR2 as FQNNGV. The CDR3 coding sequence is TGTGCCAGCAGCTTAGATCGGAGGAATACGCAGTATTTT. Translation: CASSLDRRNTQYF.

The V call is TRBV20-1, the J call TRBJ2-7; D may be TRBD1 or TRBD2 (5 bases each). The CDR3 length is 13 residues. Germline values: CDR1 DFQATT, CDR2 SNEGSKA (reference sequence). V was shortened by 0 bases and J by 4 bases, with 10 bases between the two germline ends. CDR3 in amino acids: CSARDNRRYEQYF. CDR3 DNA: TGCAGTGCTAGAGATAACAGGAGGTACGAGCAGTACTTC.

The CDR3: CASERGSTGELFF. The CDR3 region has the DNA TGTGCCAGCGAACGGGGGAGCACCGGGGAGCTGTTTTTT. The J gene is TRBJ2-2, the V gene TRBV6-4, with a tentative D call TRBD2 (6 bases). Looked up from germline, CDR1 is MRHNA and CDR2 is SNTAGT. V was shortened by 8 bases and J by 4 bases, with 11 bases between the two germline ends. The CDR3 contains 13 residues.

This clonotype has only a few counts. This chain uses TRBV12-3 or TRBV12-4 with TRBJ2-1; 13 bases align to TRBD2. With 5 bases clipped from V and 1 base from J, the junction kept 14 bases outside the gene matches. The length of the CDR3 is 20 residues. CDR3 sequence: CASSTRTSGRGSWSYNEQFF. In nucleotides, the CDR3 is TGTGCCAGCAGTACACGGACTAGCGGGAGAGGTAGTTGGTCCTACAATGAGCAGTTCTTC.